This T cell receptor (beta chain) is drawn from a study of blood T cell repertoires in COVID-19. About the research overall: The cDNA or gDNA used as material had been derived from T cells, B-cell-depleted T cells, or PBMCs.

TCRdb's copy holds only in-frame clones and misses some; the assay was immunoSEQ multiplex PCR. The profile shows fewer than 250,000 clones, approximately 86% of them singletons. The CDR3 covers 15 residues. Trimming removed 9 bases from V and 4 bases from J, with 19 bases in between. Germline V gene data show CDR1 as SNHLY and CDR2 as FYNNEI. The TCR sequence derives from a woman between 35 and 50 years old in a cohort exposed to, infected with or recovered from COVID-19 (not recorded which). The chain uses TRBV2 and TRBJ1-3; D perhaps matches TRBD1 (5 bases). The sample comprised PBMCs or T cells enriched from blood (not recorded which). CDR3 sequence: CARDEGAHRGNTIYF. The CDR3, as DNA: TGTGCCAGAGACGAAGGGGCACATCGCGGAAACACCATATATTTT.